This T cell receptor beta chain was observed in a study of blood T cell repertoires in COVID-19 (dated by TCRdb to 2019 to 2021). Broadly, across the study: The collaborator samples originated in the United States, Italy and Spain and spanned the acute and convalescent phases of COVID-19. The dataset comprised deeply sampled blood TCRbeta repertoires from subjects exposed to, actively infected with, or recovered from COVID-19. Sample metadata almost always included a de-identified subject ID, COVID-19 status, age in years and sex. The repertoires were made available in a free public database intended to serve as a resource for research on the immune response to SARS-CoV-2. The material from the prospective study consisted of cDNA or gDNA derived from T cells, B-cell-depleted T cells, or PBMCs. Samples were obtained from the ongoing ImmuneRACE study (first 160 participants) and from some 1,200 subjects provided by 6 global collaborators. Where available, HLA class I and class II types were obtained from metadata supplied by the sample provider rather than from assay-based typing. The research as a whole found: The amount of clinical and demographic metadata varied by source and participant and was provided uncurated.

Trimming costs V 3 bases and J 1 base, and their ends lie 9 bases apart. Reading the germline V gene gives CDR1 KGHSH and CDR2 LQKENI. Counted from cysteine to phenylalanine, this CDR3 has 14 amino acids. Left in the record is the CDR3 DNA by itself, 42 bases read in frame from the first base. The immunoSEQ Assay, a bias-controlled multiplex PCR, was used to amplify TCRbeta CDR3 regions from genomic DNA. The authors' pipeline ran thus. The number of nucleated cells in each sample was estimated from the amplification of reference gene primers within the assay. To quantify the absolute abundance of each unique TCRbeta CDR3 rearrangement, sequence reads were collapsed and filtered. For each sample, productive Simpson clonality was calculated as the square root of Simpson's diversity index across productive rearrangements. What TCRdb holds here is the immuneACCESS table cut down to in-frame rearrangements. Part of the clones is not present; checked against another copy, under half of the missing clones reflect an unresolved V gene, and the others are unexplained. Clone size and the V and J calls come from that table; the DNA yielded D and trimming. The table for this sample lists around 39,000 clones; roughly 78% of them were counted only once. Around an eighth of the sample is taken by the ten largest.

Concerning this clone: The antigen it recognizes is unknown. Nothing much larger sits one base from this clone, and base qualities are not available.

Collaborating institutions collected whole blood in K2EDTA tubes following their own protocols. Collaborator samples were shipped for TCRbeta analysis as frozen whole blood, isolated PBMCs, or DNA extracted from either sample type. Material for sequencing was peripheral blood. This receptor was obtained from a woman aged 70-85 years with acute or convalescent COVID-19. Recombination joined TRBV18 with TRBJ2-5; the D region possibly corresponds to TRBD1 (5 bases align). The CDR3 protein: CASSPGPPQETQYF. The DNA sequence follows: TGTGCCAGCTCACCGGGGCCACCCCAAGAGACCCAGTACTTC.